A single sample is the source of the 20 T cell receptor beta chains below, sequenced in a study of blood T cell repertoires in COVID-19. Clones were read by immunoSEQ multiplex PCR, and TCRdb kept only the in-frame ones, dropping some. Of about 150,000 clones detected, approximately 81% appear once; the ten largest clones hold approximately 8.4%. The specimen sequenced was PBMCs or T cells enriched from blood (not recorded which). Source of these receptors: a woman in her fifties or sixties who had recovered from COVID-19.

The rearrangement uses TRBV27 and TRBJ2-7, with TRBD1 matching 8 bases. Looked up from germline, CDR1 is MNHEY and CDR2 is SMNVEV (reference sequence). The V segment lost 5 bases and the J segment 0 bases; nucleotides outside the gene matches: 6. The CDR3 extends over 15 amino acids. In nucleotides, the CDR3 is TGTGCCAGCAGTCCCAGGACAGGGAACTCCTACGAGCAGTACTTC. Its protein product is CASSPRTGNSYEQYF.

V usage is TRBV6-5 and J usage is TRBJ2-7; D possibly corresponds to TRBD1 (5 bases). CDR3 length equals 15 residues. Germline CDR1 is MNHEY and CDR2 is SVGAGI. Trimming took 2 bases from V and 1 from J, leaving 12 bases between them. Here the CDR3 reads CASSYQGSKSYEQYF. The CDR3 bases are TGTGCCAGCAGTTACCAGGGTAGTAAATCCTACGAGCAGTACTTC.

V and J are TRBV19 and TRBJ1-5; TRBD1 is a possible D gene (5 bases). The CDR3 has 14 residues. V lost 3 bases to trimming and J lost 6 bases, with 12 bases between them. The germline gives CDR1 LNHDA, CDR2 SQIVND (reference sequence). The CDR3 bases are TGTGCCAGTAGTATGTGGGACGGGGGTCAGCCCCAGCATTTT. Translating gives CASSMWDGGQPQHF.

This chain uses TRBV7-2 with TRBJ2-7; tentatively, D is TRBD1 (7 bases). CDR3 length: 15 residues. V lost 1 base to trimming and J lost 3 bases, with 13 bases between them. The germline gives CDR1 SGHTA, CDR2 FQGNSA. The CDR3 sequence: CASSLDGGQNYEQYF. The CDR3 coding sequence is TGTGCCAGCAGCTTAGACGGGGGACAGAACTACGAGCAGTACTTC.

The V and J genes are TRBV2 and TRBJ1-1; D is perhaps TRBD1 (6 bases). The germline gives CDR1 SNHLY, CDR2 FYNNEI. This CDR3 contains 14 residues. Deletions cut 8 bases from V and 0 bases from J, with 13 bases between. The CDR3 protein is CASADRFLNTEAFF. The CDR3 coding sequence is TGTGCCAGCGCTGACAGGTTCTTGAACACTGAAGCTTTCTTT.

The chain carries TRBV5-1 and TRBJ2-7, with 11 positions matching TRBD2. The CDR3 totals 15 residues. In germline, CDR1 is SGHRS, CDR2 YFSETQ. The V segment lost 0 bases and the J segment 3 bases; nucleotides outside the gene matches: 2. The CDR3 nucleotides read TGCGCCAGCAGCTTGGAGACTAGCGGGGTCTACGAGCAGTACTTC. It specifies CASSLETSGVYEQYF.

The chain joins TRBV7-2 to TRBJ1-3, with unresolved D. The CDR3 loop spans 15 amino acids. The V end was cut by 0 bases, the J end by 0 bases, with 6 bases between. From germline, CDR1 is SGHTA and CDR2 FQGNSA. CDR3 sequence: CASSLASGSGNTIYF. For the CDR3, the DNA is TGTGCCAGCAGCTTAGCGTCCGGCTCTGGAAACACCATATATTTT. The whole variable domain, filled in from reference TRBV7-2 and TRBJ1-3, reads GAGVSQSPSNKVTEKGKDVELRCDPISGHTALYWYRQSLGQGLEFLIYFQGNSAPDKSGLPSDRFSAERTGGSVSTLTIQRTQQEDSAVYLCASSLASGSGNTIYFGEGSWLTVV.

V usage is TRBV19 and J usage is TRBJ1-6; the D gene is possibly TRBD1 (5 bases). CDR3 length equals 15 residues. Germline assignment: CDR1 LNHDA and CDR2 SQIVND (reference sequence). V shed 1 base and J shed 7 bases, with 11 bases lying between them. CDR3: CASSIGGLENSPLHF. The CDR3 nucleotides are TGTGCCAGTAGTATAGGGGGACTGGAGAATTCACCCCTCCACTTT.

This sequence joins TRBV5-1 and TRBJ1-2; possible D gene TRBD1, 6 bases. Trimming took 4 bases from V and 13 from J, leaving 14 bases between them. Germline V lookup: CDR1 SGHRS, CDR2 YFSETQ. The CDR3 is made up of 11 amino acids. This CDR3 reads CASSNRDKPTF. The CDR3 bases are TGCGCCAGCAGCAACCGGGACAAGCCCACCTTC.

The chain joins TRBV7-9 to TRBJ1-5, with D tentatively TRBD1 (5 bases). Between the trimmed V and J ends, which lost 6 bases and 8 bases, there was a span of 23 bases. Germline V gene lookup returns CDR1 SEHNR and CDR2 FQNEAQ (reference sequence). CDR3 length: 16 amino acids. The CDR3 sequence is CASSHTTAGRMKPQHF. The CDR3 coding sequence is TGTGCCAGCAGTCATACGACAGCGGGGAGGATGAAGCCCCAGCATTTT.

The chain carries TRBV27 and TRBJ1-3; D might be TRBD1 (5 bases). The V end was cut by 7 bases, the J end by 3 bases, with 16 bases between. This CDR3 has 15 residues. The germline V gene has CDR1 MNHEY and CDR2 SMNVEV (reference sequence). CDR3 in amino acids: CASKSGLGFGNTIYF. The CDR3 DNA follows: TGTGCCAGCAAGTCGGGACTGGGGTTTGGAAACACCATATATTTT.

The chain recombines TRBV5-1 with TRBJ2-1, with TRBD2 matching over 7 bases. Germline CDR1 and CDR2: SGHRS and YFSETQ. The CDR3 has 15 amino acids. V was pared by 1 base and J by 0 bases, with 1 base of the junction left unmatched. The CDR3: CASSLLAASYNEQFF. The CDR3 DNA sequence: TGCGCCAGCAGCTTGCTAGCGGCCTCCTACAATGAGCAGTTCTTC. Full variable domain (missing parts from reference TRBV5-1 and TRBJ2-1): KAGVTQTPRYLIKTRGQQVTLSCSPISGHRSVSWYQQTPGQGLQFLFEYFSETQRNKGNFPGRFSGRQFSNSRSEMNVSTLELGDSALYLCASSLLAASYNEQFFGPGTRLTVL.

J is TRBJ1-1 and V is TRBV28; possibly TRBD1 for D (6 bases). CDR1 MDHEN and CDR2 SYDVKM come from the germline V gene. Trimming shortened V by 5 bases and J by 1 base, and 14 bases separated the two germline ends. The CDR3 loop spans 15 amino acids. CDR3 nucleotide sequence: TGTGCCAGCAGTGTTCATGGGGGCCCGAACACTGAAGCTTTCTTT. It yields the protein CASSVHGGPNTEAFF.

The chain couples TRBV18 to TRBJ1-1, with D unresolved. The germline V gene has CDR1 KGHSH and CDR2 LQKENI. The CDR3 sequence is 16 residues long. Trimming took off 2 bases at V and 0 bases at J, with 13 bases between the two ends. The CDR3 protein is CASSPGSPVMNTEAFF. The CDR3 nucleotides are TGTGCCAGCTCACCAGGTAGCCCCGTAATGAACACTGAAGCTTTCTTT.

This sequence joins TRBV7-2 and TRBJ1-2; unclear D gene. In germline, CDR1 is SGHTA, CDR2 FQGNSA. Trimming left V 1 base short and J 3 bases short, with 9 bases between. The CDR3 runs 14 residues. The CDR3, as DNA: TGTGCCAGCAGCTTAGGACACGGGGACTATGGCTACACCTTC. Amino acid sequence: CASSLGHGDYGYTF.

The chain combines TRBV7-9 with TRBJ2-3; possibly TRBD2 for D (7 bases). The germline gives CDR1 SEHNR, CDR2 FQNEAQ (reference sequence). This CDR3 has 14 amino acids. V lost 4 bases to trimming and J lost 7 bases, with 15 bases between them. In DNA form, the CDR3 reads TGTGCCAGCAGCTCCTCCGGGGGGCAGCATACGCAGTATTTT. Amino acids: CASSSSGGQHTQYF.

V is TRBV7-2 and J is TRBJ2-3, with D possibly TRBD2 on 7 matching bases. Germline CDR1 is SGHTA and CDR2 is FQGNSA. The CDR3 loop spans 16 amino acids. The V gene lost 7 bases and the J gene lost 2 bases, with 19 bases spanning the gap. The CDR3 nucleotides are TGTGCCAGCAAACGAGGAGGGGGGGGCTCCACAGATACGCAGTATTTT. Protein sequence: CASKRGGGGSTDTQYF. The whole variable domain, filled in from reference TRBV7-2 and TRBJ2-3, reads GAGVSQSPSNKVTEKGKDVELRCDPISGHTALYWYRQSLGQGLEFLIYFQGNSAPDKSGLPSDRFSAERTGGSVSTLTIQRTQQEDSAVYLCASKRGGGGSTDTQYFGPGTRLTVL.

This chain links TRBV29-1 with TRBJ1-2; 8 bases fit TRBD1. This CDR3 is 14 amino acids long. J lost 2 bases, V lost 5 bases, and 7 bases had no gene match. The germline CDR1 and CDR2 sequences are SQVTM and ANQGSEA. This chain's CDR3 is CSVSRDRSNYGYTF. The DNA of the CDR3 is TGCAGCGTTTCCCGGGACAGGTCGAACTATGGCTACACCTTC.

The chain couples TRBV28 to TRBJ2-7; possible D gene TRBD2, 6 bases. Trimming shortened V by 3 bases and J by 6 bases, and 18 bases separated the two germline ends. Germline assignment: CDR1 MDHEN and CDR2 SYDVKM. CDR3 length: 15 residues. CDR3 bases: TGTGCCAGCAGTTTCCCCCGCTGGAGGGGCCGCGAGCAGTACTTC. Translation gives CASSFPRWRGREQYF.

V and J are TRBV3-1 (or the pseudogene TRBV3-2) and TRBJ2-7, with TRBD2 identical over 8 bases. The CDR3 is 14 residues long. Germline trimming cut 4 bases from V and 6 bases from J; bases unmatched to any gene: 8. Germline CDR1 reads LGHDT; CDR2 reads YNNKEL (reference sequence). The CDR3 coding sequence is TGTGCCAGCAGCCCGGGACTAGGTTCTCTCGAGCAGTACTTC. Amino acids: CASSPGLGSLEQYF.